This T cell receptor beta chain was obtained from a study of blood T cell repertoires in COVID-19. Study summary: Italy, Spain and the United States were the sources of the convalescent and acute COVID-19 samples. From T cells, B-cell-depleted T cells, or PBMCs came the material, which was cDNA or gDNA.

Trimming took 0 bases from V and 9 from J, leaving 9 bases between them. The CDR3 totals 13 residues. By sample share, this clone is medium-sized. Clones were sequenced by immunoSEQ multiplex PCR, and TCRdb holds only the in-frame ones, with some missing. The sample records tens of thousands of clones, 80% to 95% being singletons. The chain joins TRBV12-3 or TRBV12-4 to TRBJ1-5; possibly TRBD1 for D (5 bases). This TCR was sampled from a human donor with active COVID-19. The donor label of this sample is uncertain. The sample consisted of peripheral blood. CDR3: CASSLAGVTPQHF. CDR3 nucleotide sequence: TGTGCCAGCAGTTTAGCAGGGGTCACGCCCCAGCATTTT.